Listed below are T cell receptor beta chains from one sample, sequenced in a study of blood T cell repertoires in COVID-19. Profiling relied on immunoSEQ multiplex PCR, and the TCRdb table lists in-frame clones only, not all of them. Here the sample spans over 150,000 clones, around 74% being singletons. Sample: peripheral blood. The source is a man aged 70-80 years with acute or convalescent COVID-19. CDR3s include the opening cysteine and the closing phenylalanine or tryptophan. The D gene is left open where the match is weak. The size entry is marked missing in some rows and otherwise reads once, few, many or a size class.

clone_size	v_call	d_call	j_call	cdr3_aa	cdr3_nt
NA	TRBV6-4	TRBD1	TRBJ1-1	CASSVQGAGNTEAFF	TGTGCCAGCAGTGTCCAGGGGGCCGGGAACACTGAAGCTTTCTTT
NA	TRBV9	NA	TRBJ2-1	CASSVEHGGYNEQFF	TGTGCCAGCAGCGTAGAACATGGTGGCTACAATGAGCAGTTCTTC
few	TRBV12-5	TRBD1	TRBJ1-1	CASGLGQGVTEAFF	TGTGCTAGTGGTTTGGGACAGGGAGTCACTGAAGCTTTCTTT
few	TRBV15	NA	TRBJ1-6	CATSRDLAGGNSPLHF	TGTGCCACCAGCAGAGACCTAGCTGGAGGTAATTCACCCCTCCACTTT
NA	TRBV7-9	NA	TRBJ2-7	CASSPGLSYEQYF	TGTGCCAGCAGCCCGGGACTGAGCTACGAGCAGTACTTC
NA	TRBV28	NA	TRBJ1-3	CASSAPGLRHSGNTIYF	TGTGCCAGCAGTGCACCGGGACTGAGACACTCTGGAAACACCATATATTTT
once	TRBV2	NA	TRBJ2-7	CASSVQGRDEQYF	TGTGCCAGCAGTGTACAGGGTCGCGACGAGCAGTACTTC
few	TRBV6-5	NA	TRBJ2-7	CASSYSIGGSSYEQYF	TGTGCCAGCAGTTACTCGATTGGCGGCAGCTCCTACGAGCAGTACTTC
few	TRBV7-3	TRBD2	TRBJ2-1	CASSLSSGTDEQFF	TGTGCCAGCAGCTTAAGTAGCGGGACGGATGAGCAGTTCTTC
NA	TRBV4-1	NA	TRBJ2-3	CASSQDPGTDTQYF	TGCGCCAGCAGCCAAGATCCAGGCACAGATACGCAGTATTTT
NA	TRBV7-2	NA	TRBJ2-1	CASSRLVRSYNEQFF	TGTGCCAGCAGTAGACTAGTCAGGTCCTACAATGAGCAGTTCTTC
NA	TRBV6-5	NA	TRBJ1-1	CASSYSELYEAFF	TGTGCCAGCAGTTACTCGGAGCTTTATGAAGCTTTCTTT
NA	TRBV10-3	NA	TRBJ2-7	CAISTGQEYEQYF	TGTGCCATCAGTACGGGACAAGAATACGAGCAGTACTTC
NA	TRBV5-4	NA	TRBJ2-3	CASSSEAPTDTQYF	TGTGCCAGCAGCTCTGAGGCTCCCACAGATACGCAGTATTTT
NA	TRBV10-2	NA	TRBJ2-2	CASTQNTGELFF	TGCGCCAGCACACAGAACACCGGGGAGCTGTTTTTT
NA	TRBV19	NA	TRBJ2-4	CASRTGQSLAKNIQYF	TGTGCCAGTAGGACAGGACAGAGTTTAGCCAAAAACATTCAGTACTTC
NA	TRBV5-4	TRBD2	TRBJ2-7	CASRGTSSYEQYF	TGTGCCAGCCGAGGGACTAGTTCGTACGAGCAGTACTTC
few	TRBV27	TRBD2	TRBJ2-5	CASRPVGGAETQYF	TGTGCCAGCAGGCCAGTCGGGGGGGCGGAGACCCAGTACTTC
NA	TRBV20-1	TRBD1	TRBJ2-7	CSASRRDRASYEQYF	TGCAGTGCTAGTCGCCGGGACAGGGCCTCCTACGAGCAGTACTTC
few	TRBV6-2/TRBV6-3	NA	TRBJ2-1	CASSDPTRWDNEQFF	TGTGCCAGCAGCGACCCGACTAGATGGGACAATGAGCAGTTCTTC
NA	TRBV5-1	NA	TRBJ2-7	CASSLAVSEEQYF	TGCGCCAGCAGCTTGGCCGTGAGCGAAGAGCAGTACTTC
NA	TRBV3-1/TRBV3-2	TRBD2	TRBJ2-3	CASSQVSSGGPDTQYF	TGTGCCAGCAGCCAAGTATCTAGCGGAGGGCCAGATACGCAGTATTTT
NA	TRBV10-1	NA	TRBJ1-1	CASSETPNTEAFF	TGCGCCAGCAGCGAAACACCGAACACTGAAGCTTTCTTT
NA	TRBV5-1	NA	TRBJ2-1	CASSLALGYNEQFF	TGCGCCAGCAGCTTGGCGCTAGGCTACAATGAGCAGTTCTTC
NA	TRBV2	TRBD1	TRBJ1-4	CASRTRTGGGKLFF	TGTGCCAGCAGAACCCGGACAGGGGGCGGAAAACTGTTTTTT
NA	TRBV7-2	TRBD1	TRBJ1-4	CASSINRGPNEKLFF	TGTGCCAGCAGCATTAACAGGGGCCCTAATGAAAAACTGTTTTTT
NA	TRBV21-1	NA	TRBJ2-2	CASSNPSGSIGELFF	TGTGCCAGCAGCAATCCTAGCGGGAGTATCGGGGAGCTGTTTTTT
NA	TRBV29-1	NA	TRBJ1-2	CSVGGGGNYGYTF	TGCAGCGTTGGCGGCGGGGGGAACTATGGCTACACCTTC
NA	TRBV4-3	TRBD2	TRBJ2-2	CASSQEKNSGRTGELFF	TGCGCCAGCAGCCAAGAGAAGAATAGCGGGAGAACCGGGGAGCTGTTTTTT
NA	TRBV19	TRBD2	TRBJ2-3	CASKGLAGRVDTQYF	TGTGCCAGTAAAGGACTAGCGGGGCGGGTAGATACGCAGTATTTT
NA	TRBV12-3/TRBV12-4	NA	TRBJ1-4	CASRTGQNEKLFF	TGTGCCAGCAGAACCGGACAGAATGAAAAACTGTTTTTT
NA	TRBV5-4	TRBD1	TRBJ2-3	CASSLMVDRGIDTQYF	TGTGCCAGCAGCTTGATGGTAGACAGGGGGATAGATACGCAGTATTTT
NA	TRBV19	NA	TRBJ2-2	CASTLNGYTGELFF	TGTGCCAGTACTCTTAACGGTTACACCGGGGAGCTGTTTTTT
NA	TRBV5-1	TRBD2	TRBJ2-5	CASSAGLAGVSQETQYF	TGCGCCAGCAGCGCTGGACTAGCGGGTGTTTCCCAAGAGACCCAGTACTTC
NA	TRBV7-8	TRBD1	TRBJ2-5	CASSFTGGFRETQYF	TGTGCCAGCAGCTTCACAGGGGGCTTCCGAGAGACCCAGTACTTC
NA	TRBV4-1	NA	TRBJ1-2	CASSYDGSSYGYTF	TGCGCCAGTAGCTATGATGGCTCCTCTTATGGCTACACCTTC
NA	TRBV24-1	TRBD1	TRBJ2-2	CATSDFGTANTGELFF	TGTGCCACCAGTGATTTCGGGACAGCGAACACCGGGGAGCTGTTTTTT
NA	TRBV28	TRBD1	TRBJ2-1	CADPRGLNEQFF	TGTGCCGATCCCAGGGGGCTCAATGAGCAGTTCTTC
NA	TRBV9	TRBD1	TRBJ2-2	CASSVVRGQGNTGELFF	TGTGCCAGCAGCGTAGTCAGGGGGCAGGGGAACACCGGGGAGCTGTTTTTT
few	TRBV7-9	TRBD1	TRBJ2-5	CASSTRDRGTYQETQYF	TGTGCCAGCAGCACCCGGGACAGGGGGACATACCAAGAGACCCAGTACTTC
NA	TRBV24-1	TRBD1	TRBJ2-1	CATSESGTGGFGEQFF	TGTGCCACCAGTGAGTCCGGGACAGGGGGCTTCGGTGAGCAGTTCTTC
NA	TRBV12-3/TRBV12-4	TRBD1	TRBJ2-1	CASSLIGQGDFF	TGTGCCAGCAGTTTGATTGGGCAGGGGGATTTCTTC
few	TRBV7-2	NA	TRBJ1-5	CASSLAPRGWDQPQHF	TGTGCCAGCAGCTTAGCCCCCCGGGGGTGGGATCAGCCCCAGCATTTT
many	TRBV19	NA	TRBJ2-3	CASSIGGLSTDTQYF	TGTGCCAGTAGTATCGGCGGGCTAAGCACAGATACGCAGTATTTT
NA	TRBV15	NA	TRBJ1-4	CATSRASTEEKLFF	TGTGCCACCAGCAGAGCCAGTACGGAGGAAAAACTGTTTTTT
few	TRBV7-8	NA	TRBJ1-2	CASSLDGQTNYGYTF	TGTGCCAGCAGCTTAGACGGACAGACTAACTATGGCTACACCTTC
few	TRBV2	TRBD2	TRBJ2-7	CASSPLAGGSYEQYF	TGTGCCAGCAGTCCCTTAGCGGGGGGCTCCTACGAGCAGTACTTC
once	TRBV9	TRBD2	TRBJ2-3	CASSVAGTSGGNTQYF	TGTGCCAGCAGCGTAGCTGGTACCAGCGGGGGAAATACGCAGTATTTT
few	TRBV6-5	TRBD1	TRBJ1-1	CASSYRDRGDTEAFF	TGTGCCAGCAGTTATCGCGACAGGGGGGACACTGAAGCTTTCTTT
NA	TRBV3-1/TRBV3-2	TRBD2	TRBJ2-3	CASSQGGLAGGPPDTQYF	TGTGCCAGCAGCCAAGGTGGACTAGCGGGGGGGCCCCCAGATACGCAGTATTTT
NA	TRBV5-6	TRBD1	TRBJ1-1	CASSHGTGVEAFF	TGTGCCAGCAGCCATGGGACAGGGGTTGAAGCTTTCTTT
NA	TRBV7-3	NA	TRBJ2-3	CASSLNYADTQYF	TGTGCCAGCAGCTTAAATTATGCAGATACGCAGTATTTT
NA	TRBV29-1	NA	TRBJ1-2	CSVEDRLDRLWSYGYTF	TGCAGCGTTGAAGATCGGTTGGATCGGCTTTGGAGCTATGGCTACACCTTC
NA	TRBV6-1	TRBD2	TRBJ2-3	CASSEGDYSSTDTQYF	TGTGCCAGCAGTGAAGGGGACTATAGCAGCACAGATACGCAGTATTTT
few	TRBV2	NA	TRBJ1-2	CASRDTGPKEGYTF	TGTGCCAGCAGGGACACCGGCCCTAAGGAGGGCTACACCTTC